A selection of T cell receptor beta chains follows, all from one sample in a study of T cells in Graves' hyperthyroidism and ophthalmopathy. TCRdb independently ran MiXCR on the multiplex PCR reads; one entry per CDR3 protein. The sample carries about 520,000 distinct CDR3 sequences, approximately 25% recorded once. The specimen was blood. These receptor sequences come from a woman younger than 45 with Graves' ophthalmopathy. CDR3s include the opening cysteine and the closing phenylalanine or tryptophan. Fields, in order: J gene, V gene, CDR3 protein.

>TRBJ1-1|TRBV7-9
CASSTGTRSEAFF
>TRBJ2-5|TRBV6-1
CAIRQGAWETQYF
>TRBJ2-7|TRBV19
CASSMGRWKSSYEQYF
>TRBJ2-6|TRBV12-5
CASGLWTGSGANVLTF
>TRBJ2-7|TRBV27
CSSSFLDRVYEQYF
>TRBJ1-5|TRBV10-3
CAISEGRGNQPQHF
>TRBJ2-4|TRBV6-2/TRBV6-3
CASRNQGLAENIQYF
>TRBJ1-5|TRBV7-8
CASSPLTGHQPQHF
>TRBJ1-2|TRBV29-1
CSVPPRGTANYGYTF
>TRBJ2-7|TRBV28
CASTAQGVYEQYF
>TRBJ1-2|TRBV6-1
CASSEAYQSAGYTF
>TRBJ2-7|TRBV6-5
CASSYGVGSSYEQYF
>TRBJ1-2|TRBV5-6
CASSLVSAYGYTF
>TRBJ1-5|TRBV2
CASSPDRTLQPQHF
>TRBJ1-5|TRBV12-3/TRBV12-4
CASRQGGNQPQHF
>TRBJ2-5|TRBV30
CAWSNGADETQYF
>TRBJ1-5|TRBV6-1
CASSATGPNNQPQHF
>TRBJ2-5|TRBV6-5
CASSYSILAGIQETQYF
>TRBJ1-5|TRBV12-3/TRBV12-4
CATAGGRGQPQHF
>TRBJ2-5|TRBV12-5
CASANHGGSETQYF
>TRBJ1-5|TRBV6-1
CASSGNRDQPQHF
>TRBJ2-2|TRBV7-3
CASSSSLAANTGELFF
>TRBJ2-5|TRBV5-1
CASSAGGPRQETQYF
>TRBJ1-1|TRBV4-2
CASSQHTRRVPFEAFF
>TRBJ1-1|TRBV12-3/TRBV12-4
CASSSGGAGGVNTEAFF
>TRBJ1-3|TRBV6-1
CASSEAVRAWSGNTIYF
>TRBJ2-7|TRBV29-1
CSVWGGQGATYEQYF